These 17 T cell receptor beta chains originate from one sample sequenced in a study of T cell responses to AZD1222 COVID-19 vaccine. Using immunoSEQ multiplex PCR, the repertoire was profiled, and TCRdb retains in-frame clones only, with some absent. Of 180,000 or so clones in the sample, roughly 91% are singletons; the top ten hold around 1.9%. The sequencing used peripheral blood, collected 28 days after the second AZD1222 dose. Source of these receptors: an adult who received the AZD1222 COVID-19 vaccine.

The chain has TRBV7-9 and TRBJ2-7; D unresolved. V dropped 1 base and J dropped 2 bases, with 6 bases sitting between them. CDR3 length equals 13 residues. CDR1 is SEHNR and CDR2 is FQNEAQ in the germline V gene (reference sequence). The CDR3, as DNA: TGTGCCAGCAGCTTAGATTTTCCCTACGAGCAGTACTTC. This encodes CASSLDFPYEQYF.

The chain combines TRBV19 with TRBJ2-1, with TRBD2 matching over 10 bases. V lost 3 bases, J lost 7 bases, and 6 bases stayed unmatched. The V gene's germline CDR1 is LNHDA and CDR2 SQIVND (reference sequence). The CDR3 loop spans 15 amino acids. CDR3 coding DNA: TGTGCCAGTAGTATCCCAGCGGGGGGGGTGAATGAGCAGTTCTTC. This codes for CASSIPAGGVNEQFF.

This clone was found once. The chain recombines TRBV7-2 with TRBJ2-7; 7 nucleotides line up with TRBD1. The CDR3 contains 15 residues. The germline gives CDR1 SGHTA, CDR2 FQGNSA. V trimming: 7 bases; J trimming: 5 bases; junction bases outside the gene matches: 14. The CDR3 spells CASIQGVGFWNEQYF. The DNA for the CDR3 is TGTGCCAGCATCCAGGGGGTGGGATTTTGGAACGAGCAGTACTTC.

DNA for the CDR3: TGCGCCAGCAGCTTAGGGGACAGGCTTAATGAAAAACTGTTTTTT. Translating gives CASSLGDRLNEKLFF. The V and J genes are TRBV5-1 and TRBJ1-4; 8 bases agree with TRBD1. Germline trimming cut 2 bases from V and 4 bases from J; bases unmatched to any gene: 4. Germline CDR1 reads SGHRS; CDR2 reads YFSETQ. The CDR3 contains 15 residues.

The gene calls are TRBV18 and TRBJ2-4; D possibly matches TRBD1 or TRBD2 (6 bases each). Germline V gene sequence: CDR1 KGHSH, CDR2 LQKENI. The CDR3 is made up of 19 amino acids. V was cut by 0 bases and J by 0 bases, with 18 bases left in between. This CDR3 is CASSPPRGAPNLAKNIQYF. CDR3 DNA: TGTGCCAGCTCACCACCGAGGGGGGCCCCAAATCTAGCCAAAAACATTCAGTACTTC.

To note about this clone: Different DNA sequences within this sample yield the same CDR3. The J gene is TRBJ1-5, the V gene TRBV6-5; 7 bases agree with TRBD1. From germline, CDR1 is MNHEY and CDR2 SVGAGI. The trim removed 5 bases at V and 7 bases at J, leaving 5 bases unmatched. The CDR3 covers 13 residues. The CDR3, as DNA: TGTGCCAGCAGTAGACAGGGAGACCAGCCCCAGCATTTT. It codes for CASSRQGDQPQHF.

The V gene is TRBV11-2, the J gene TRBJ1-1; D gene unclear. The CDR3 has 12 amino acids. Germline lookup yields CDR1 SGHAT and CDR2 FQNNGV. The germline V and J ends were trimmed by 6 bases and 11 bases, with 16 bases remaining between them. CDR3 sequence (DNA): TGTGCCAGCAGTTACCCCGCGCAGGATGCTTTCTTT. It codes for CASSYPAQDAFF.

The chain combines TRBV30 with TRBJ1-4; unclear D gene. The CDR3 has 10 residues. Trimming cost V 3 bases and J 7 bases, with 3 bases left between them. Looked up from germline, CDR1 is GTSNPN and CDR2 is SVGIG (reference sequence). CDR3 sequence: CAWRGEKLFF. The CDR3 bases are TGTGCCTGGAGGGGTGAAAAACTGTTTTTT.

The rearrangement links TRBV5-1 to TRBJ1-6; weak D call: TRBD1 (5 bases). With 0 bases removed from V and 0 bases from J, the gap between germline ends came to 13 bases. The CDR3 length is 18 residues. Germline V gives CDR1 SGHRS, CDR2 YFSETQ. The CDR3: CASSLVGGLSSYNSPLHF. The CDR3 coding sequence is TGCGCCAGCAGCTTGGTCGGGGGGTTGAGCTCCTATAATTCACCCCTCCACTTT.

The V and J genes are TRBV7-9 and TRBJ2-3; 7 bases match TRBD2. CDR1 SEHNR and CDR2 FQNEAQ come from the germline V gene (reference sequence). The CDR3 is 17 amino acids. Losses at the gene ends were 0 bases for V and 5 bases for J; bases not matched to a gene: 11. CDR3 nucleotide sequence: TGTGCCAGCAGCTTAGCTCTAGCGGCGGCGGTGGAAGATACGCAGTATTTT. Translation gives CASSLALAAAVEDTQYF.

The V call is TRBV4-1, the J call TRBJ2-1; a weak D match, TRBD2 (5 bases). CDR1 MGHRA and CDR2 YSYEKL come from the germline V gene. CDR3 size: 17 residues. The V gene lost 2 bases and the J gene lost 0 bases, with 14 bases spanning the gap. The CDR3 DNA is TGCGCCAGCAGCCAATCAGGAGCGGATCTCTCCTACAATGAGCAGTTCTTC. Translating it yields CASSQSGADLSYNEQFF.

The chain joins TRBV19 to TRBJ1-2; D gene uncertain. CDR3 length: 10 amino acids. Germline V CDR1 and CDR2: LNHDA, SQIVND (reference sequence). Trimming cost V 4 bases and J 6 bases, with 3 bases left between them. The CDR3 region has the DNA TGTGCCAGTAGTAGGCATGGCTACACCTTC. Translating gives CASSRHGYTF.

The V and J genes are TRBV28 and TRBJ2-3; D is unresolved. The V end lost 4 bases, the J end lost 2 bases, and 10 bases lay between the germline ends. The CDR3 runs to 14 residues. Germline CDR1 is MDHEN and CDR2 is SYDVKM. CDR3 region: CASSSGGLTDTQYF. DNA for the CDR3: TGTGCCAGCAGTTCCGGCGGCCTCACAGATACGCAGTATTTT. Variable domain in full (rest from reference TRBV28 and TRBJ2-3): DVKVTQSSRYLVKRTGEKVFLECVQDMDHENMFWYRQDPGLGLRLIYFSYDVKMKEKGDIPEGYSVSREKKERFSLILESASTNQTSMYLCASSSGGLTDTQYFGPGTRLTVL.

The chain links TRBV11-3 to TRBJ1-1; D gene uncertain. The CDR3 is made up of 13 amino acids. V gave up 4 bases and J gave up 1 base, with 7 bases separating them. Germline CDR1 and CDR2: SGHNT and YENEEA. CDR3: CASSSRENTEAFF. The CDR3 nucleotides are TGTGCCAGCAGCTCCCGGGAGAACACTGAAGCTTTCTTT.

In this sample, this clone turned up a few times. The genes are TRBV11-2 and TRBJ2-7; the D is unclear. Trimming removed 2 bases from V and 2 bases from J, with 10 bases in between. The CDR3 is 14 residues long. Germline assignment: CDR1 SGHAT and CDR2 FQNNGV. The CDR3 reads CASSLILTPYEQYF. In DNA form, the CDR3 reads TGTGCCAGCAGCTTAATACTTACCCCCTACGAGCAGTACTTC.

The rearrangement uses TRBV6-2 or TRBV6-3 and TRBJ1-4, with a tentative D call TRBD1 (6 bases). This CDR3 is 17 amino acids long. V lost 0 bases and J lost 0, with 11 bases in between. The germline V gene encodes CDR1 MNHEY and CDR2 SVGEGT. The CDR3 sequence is CASSYSTGQTTNEKLFF. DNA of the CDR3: TGTGCCAGCAGTTACTCGACCGGACAGACAACTAATGAAAAACTGTTTTTT.

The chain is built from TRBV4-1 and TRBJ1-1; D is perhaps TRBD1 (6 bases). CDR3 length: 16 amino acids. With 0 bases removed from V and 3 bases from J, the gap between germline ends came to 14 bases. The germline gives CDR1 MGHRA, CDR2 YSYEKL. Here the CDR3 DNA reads TGCGCCAGCAGCCAAGAGGTTGGTCAGGGGTACACTGAAGCTTTCTTT. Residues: CASSQEVGQGYTEAFF.